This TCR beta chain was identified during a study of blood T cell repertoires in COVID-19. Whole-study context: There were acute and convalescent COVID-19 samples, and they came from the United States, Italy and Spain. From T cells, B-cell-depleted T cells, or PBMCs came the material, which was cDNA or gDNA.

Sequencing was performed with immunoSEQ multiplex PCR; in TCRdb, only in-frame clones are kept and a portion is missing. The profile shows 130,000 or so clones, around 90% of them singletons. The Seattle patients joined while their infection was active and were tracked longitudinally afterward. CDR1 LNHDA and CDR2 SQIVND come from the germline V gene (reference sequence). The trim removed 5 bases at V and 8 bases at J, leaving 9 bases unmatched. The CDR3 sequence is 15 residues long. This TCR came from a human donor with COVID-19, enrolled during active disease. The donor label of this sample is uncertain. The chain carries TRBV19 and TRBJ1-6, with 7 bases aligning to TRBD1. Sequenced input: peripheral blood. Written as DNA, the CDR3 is TGTGCCAGTAGTGACTACCGGGACAGAGATTCACCCCTCCACTTT. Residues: CASSDYRDRDSPLHF. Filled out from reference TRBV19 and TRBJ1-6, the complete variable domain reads DGGITQSPKYLFRKEGQNVTLSCEQNLNHDAMYWYRQDPGQGLRLIYYSQIVNDFQKGDIAEGYSVSREKKESFPLTVTSAQKNPTAFYLCASSDYRDRDSPLHFGNGTRLTVT.